This TCR beta chain stems from a study of HIV-infected patients and healthy controls. The wider study: The CD4:CD8 ratio increased slightly in early therapy, but CD8 counts showed no consistent change. Overall study results and limits: MAIT alpha-chain CDR3s were frequent in healthy controls, depleted in HIV+.

Germline V gene data show CDR1 as SGDLS and CDR2 as YYNGEE. Trimming took off 1 base at V and 4 bases at J, with 11 bases between the two ends. The CDR3 covers 14 residues. Alpha and beta constant-region primers primed reverse transcription of approximately 0.55 ug RNA. Separate chain-specific third strand synthesis with multiplexing indices produced the alpha and beta libraries. A 5' RACE adapter with a random hexamer and the SP2 primer site was joined to cDNA. From the 5' RACE reads, TCRdb called clonotypes with MiXCR, one entry per CDR3 protein. Seen here are 7,000 to 9,000 distinct CDR3 sequences, about 9.4% observed once, and the top ten hold about 15%. This clonotype is medium-sized in the sample. Its antigen is not identified. The repertoire came from unfractionated whole blood and reflected all unsorted peripheral T cells. Peripheral blood, roughly 2.7 ml, was drawn for RNA extraction.

The sample in question was blood, obtained before antiretroviral therapy. The sequence came from an adult with HIV infection. The chain combines TRBV9 with TRBJ1-2, with no clear D. The chain's CDR3 is CASSVRTETYGYTF. DNA of the CDR3: TGTGCCAGCAGCGTAAGGACGGAGACCTATGGCTACACCTTC.